This T cell receptor beta chain was sequenced during a study of Tregs in tolerant kidney transplant recipients. Turning to the study itself: Sorting used antibodies to exclude donor cells.

Study-wide points: Biological reproducibility was not directly addressed, but technical replication error appeared minimal.

As concerns this clone: As yet, its antigen is unknown.

Clones were sequenced by immunoSEQ multiplex PCR, and TCRdb holds only the in-frame ones, with some missing. The sample contains 15,000 to 25,000 clones, roughly two thirds of which appear only once. The CDR3 consists of 12 residues. The germline V gene encodes CDR1 GTSNPN and CDR2 SVGIG (reference sequence). V shed 0 bases and J shed 4 bases, with 5 bases lying between them. V and J are TRBV30 and TRBJ2-3; D not certain. The TCR sequence derives from a human donor in good health. Sequenced: Tregs from blood cultured with allogeneic cells. The CDR3 DNA is TGTGCCTGGAGTGTTCTAGCAGATACGCAGTATTTT. As protein: CAWSVLADTQYF.